The present T cell receptor (beta chain) was sequenced within a study of spatial heterogeneity in lung cancer. On the study more broadly: Compared with alpha-chain sequences, beta-chain sequences were consistently detected in greater numbers.

TCR cDNA molecules each carried a unique molecular identifier. TCRdb re-analysed the 5' RACE reads in MiXCR, keeping a single row per CDR3 protein. The table has about 82,000 distinct CDR3 sequences, roughly an eighth seen once. Time point in this sample: sample taken at primary tumor resection. Tumor, nontumor lung or frozen PBMC supplied whole RNA, sequenced without sorting. Samples were obtained from about 72 donors, all untreated early-stage non-small cell lung cancer patients. The CDR3 is made up of 14 amino acids. With 4 bases removed from V and 0 bases from J, the gap between germline ends came to 4 bases.

The chain recombines TRBV12-3 or TRBV12-4 with TRBJ2-6; D ambiguous. The specimen was PBMCs, collected at surgery. The clonotype comes from a male donor with early-stage non-small cell lung cancer. The CDR3 DNA reads as TGTGCCAGCAGTTCAGTCTCTGGGGCCAACGTCCTGACTTTC. It is translated as CASSSVSGANVLTF.